Listed below are T cell receptor beta chains from one sample, sequenced in a study of OX40 agonist ivuxolimab in advanced cancers. The method was immunoSEQ multiplex PCR; TCRdb's version includes in-frame clones alone and lacks a portion of them. The data contain 85,000 to 130,000 clones, approximately 90% of them singletons. The source was CD4+ or CD8+ T cells sorted from blood, collected in a trial of the OX40 agonist ivuxolimab. The receptors here all came from an adult with an advanced solid tumor such as melanoma, head and neck, liver or kidney cancer. CDR3s include the opening cysteine and the closing phenylalanine or tryptophan. A D gene is named only where the DNA matches it firmly. A clone size is listed for some rows: how often the clone was seen (once, few, many), or a class if it is expanded.

d_gene: NA; j_gene: TRBJ2-1; v_gene: TRBV7-2; abundance: NA; CDR3aa: CASSLRRSYNEQFF; CDR3nt: TGTGCCAGCAGCTTAAGGAGGTCCTACAATGAGCAGTTCTTC
d_gene: TRBD1; j_gene: TRBJ2-3; v_gene: TRBV7-9; abundance: once; CDR3aa: CASSFQGAMGTDTQYF; CDR3nt: TGTGCCAGCAGCTTCCAGGGGGCTATGGGTACAGATACGCAGTATTTT
d_gene: NA; j_gene: TRBJ2-7; v_gene: TRBV19; abundance: once; CDR3aa: CAGSEKGMSAYEQYF; CDR3nt: TGTGCCGGTAGTGAGAAGGGAATGTCTGCCTACGAGCAGTACTTC
d_gene: NA; j_gene: TRBJ1-1; v_gene: TRBV28; abundance: NA; CDR3aa: CASLGVTEAFF; CDR3nt: TGTGCCAGCTTAGGGGTCACTGAAGCTTTCTTT
d_gene: NA; j_gene: TRBJ1-1; v_gene: TRBV9; abundance: NA; CDR3aa: CASSVAVNTEAFF; CDR3nt: TGTGCCAGCAGCGTAGCGGTGAACACTGAAGCTTTCTTT
d_gene: TRBD1; j_gene: TRBJ2-7; v_gene: TRBV5-5; abundance: NA; CDR3aa: CASSLRDRNYEQYF; CDR3nt: TGTGCCAGCAGCCTCCGGGACAGGAACTACGAGCAGTACTTC
d_gene: TRBD2; j_gene: TRBJ2-1; v_gene: TRBV27; abundance: NA; CDR3aa: CASSLAGGPRDEQFF; CDR3nt: TGTGCCAGCAGTTTAGCGGGGGGGCCACGCGATGAGCAGTTCTTC
d_gene: NA; j_gene: TRBJ2-7; v_gene: TRBV5-1; abundance: NA; CDR3aa: CASSLLGRVNEQYF; CDR3nt: TGCGCCAGCAGCCTACTCGGACGGGTAAACGAGCAGTACTTC
d_gene: NA; j_gene: TRBJ2-5; v_gene: TRBV2; abundance: NA; CDR3aa: CASITGKGETQYF; CDR3nt: TGTGCCAGCATTACAGGCAAGGGGGAGACCCAGTACTTC
d_gene: TRBD1; j_gene: TRBJ2-6; v_gene: TRBV9; abundance: NA; CDR3aa: CASSIMTGTGANVLTF; CDR3nt: TGTGCCAGCAGCATTATGACAGGGACTGGGGCCAACGTCCTGACTTTC
d_gene: NA; j_gene: TRBJ1-6; v_gene: TRBV7-2; abundance: NA; CDR3aa: CASSSIYTLYNSPLHF; CDR3nt: TGTGCCAGCAGCTCAATCTATACCCTCTATAATTCACCCCTCCACTTT
d_gene: NA; j_gene: TRBJ2-7; v_gene: TRBV30; abundance: few; CDR3aa: CVYGRGHEQYF; CDR3nt: TGTGTCTACGGCAGGGGTCACGAGCAGTACTTC
d_gene: NA; j_gene: TRBJ1-5; v_gene: TRBV5-1; abundance: NA; CDR3aa: CASSLMGGAGQPQHF; CDR3nt: TGCGCCAGCAGCTTGATGGGGGGCGCAGGTCAGCCCCAGCATTTT
d_gene: TRBD2; j_gene: TRBJ2-7; v_gene: TRBV4-1; abundance: NA; CDR3aa: CASSPTSGGVSSYEQYF; CDR3nt: TGCGCCAGCAGCCCGACTAGCGGGGGGGTCTCGTCGTACGAGCAGTACTTC
d_gene: TRBD1; j_gene: TRBJ2-1; v_gene: TRBV5-6; abundance: NA; CDR3aa: CASSLEGASSYNEQFF; CDR3nt: TGTGCCAGCAGCTTGGAGGGGGCCAGCTCCTACAATGAGCAGTTCTTC
d_gene: TRBD2; j_gene: TRBJ2-2; v_gene: TRBV4-3; abundance: NA; CDR3aa: CASSQDPLAGGLSTGELFF; CDR3nt: TGCGCCAGCAGCCAAGATCCGCTAGCGGGGGGGCTGAGTACCGGGGAGCTGTTTTTT
d_gene: NA; j_gene: TRBJ1-5; v_gene: TRBV4-3; abundance: NA; CDR3aa: CASSQENGAGQPQHF; CDR3nt: TGCGCCAGCAGCCAAGAGAATGGGGCGGGGCAGCCCCAGCATTTT
d_gene: TRBD1; j_gene: TRBJ2-1; v_gene: TRBV11-2; abundance: NA; CDR3aa: CASSFRAIRGLEQFF; CDR3nt: TGTGCCAGCAGCTTCAGGGCAATCAGGGGGTTGGAGCAGTTCTTC
d_gene: NA; j_gene: TRBJ1-1; v_gene: TRBV30; abundance: NA; CDR3aa: CAWSFGGNTEAFF; CDR3nt: TGTGCCTGGAGTTTTGGAGGGAACACTGAAGCTTTCTTT
d_gene: TRBD2; j_gene: TRBJ2-1; v_gene: TRBV7-2; abundance: NA; CDR3aa: CASSFSGGAVSEQFF; CDR3nt: TGTGCCAGCAGCTTTAGCGGGGGGGCCGTTAGCGAGCAGTTCTTC
d_gene: TRBD1; j_gene: TRBJ1-4; v_gene: TRBV4-2; abundance: NA; CDR3aa: CASSQDPGQGGEKLFF; CDR3nt: TGTGCCAGCAGCCAAGACCCGGGACAGGGTGGGGAAAAACTGTTTTTT
d_gene: NA; j_gene: TRBJ2-6; v_gene: TRBV18; abundance: NA; CDR3aa: CASQTKGRNVSGANVLTF; CDR3nt: TGTGCCAGCCAGACCAAGGGACGGAATGTCTCTGGGGCCAACGTCCTGACTTTC
d_gene: TRBD2; j_gene: TRBJ2-1; v_gene: TRBV4-1; abundance: NA; CDR3aa: CASSPGLAGGLSSYNEQFF; CDR3nt: TGCGCCAGCAGCCCGGGACTAGCGGGGGGCCTTAGCTCCTACAATGAGCAGTTCTTC
d_gene: NA; j_gene: TRBJ1-1; v_gene: TRBV11-2; abundance: once; CDR3aa: CASSLLNTEAFF; CDR3nt: TGTGCCAGCAGCTTATTGAACACTGAAGCTTTCTTT
d_gene: NA; j_gene: TRBJ1-4; v_gene: TRBV2; abundance: NA; CDR3aa: CACRADNEKLFF; CDR3nt: TGTGCCTGCCGGGCAGATAATGAAAAACTGTTTTTT
d_gene: TRBD1; j_gene: TRBJ2-1; v_gene: TRBV29-1; abundance: NA; CDR3aa: CSVDATGQEGLNEQFF; CDR3nt: TGCAGCGTGGATGCTACGGGACAGGAGGGTTTGAATGAGCAGTTCTTC
d_gene: TRBD2; j_gene: TRBJ2-3; v_gene: TRBV9; abundance: NA; CDR3aa: CASSFLGGATDTQYF; CDR3nt: TGTGCCAGCAGCTTTCTCGGGGGGGCCACAGATACGCAGTATTTT
d_gene: TRBD1; j_gene: TRBJ1-1; v_gene: TRBV7-2; abundance: NA; CDR3aa: CASSLVILTGDGTEAFF; CDR3nt: TGTGCCAGCAGCTTAGTTATTCTCACAGGGGATGGTACTGAAGCTTTCTTT
d_gene: NA; j_gene: TRBJ2-3; v_gene: TRBV7-2; abundance: NA; CDR3aa: CASSPRADTDTQYF; CDR3nt: TGTGCCAGCAGCCCCCGGGCAGACACAGATACGCAGTATTTT
d_gene: TRBD2; j_gene: TRBJ2-4; v_gene: TRBV28; abundance: NA; CDR3aa: CASSSSTSGGYIQYF; CDR3nt: TGTGCCAGCAGTTCGTCTACTAGCGGGGGTTACATTCAGTACTTC
d_gene: NA; j_gene: TRBJ2-7; v_gene: TRBV30; abundance: NA; CDR3aa: CAWSSSQREQYF; CDR3nt: TGTGCCTGGAGTTCCTCCCAACGGGAGCAGTACTTC
d_gene: NA; j_gene: TRBJ2-3; v_gene: TRBV19; abundance: NA; CDR3aa: CASSLDGTPLLYF; CDR3nt: TGTGCCAGTAGTCTAGACGGGACTCCACTTCTGTATTTT
d_gene: NA; j_gene: TRBJ2-5; v_gene: TRBV10-3; abundance: NA; CDR3aa: CAIRNGVGETQYF; CDR3nt: TGTGCCATCAGAAACGGGGTGGGGGAGACCCAGTACTTC
d_gene: NA; j_gene: TRBJ1-3; v_gene: TRBV7-2; abundance: NA; CDR3aa: CASSSGGNSGNTIYF; CDR3nt: TGTGCCAGCAGCTCTGGAGGAAACTCTGGAAACACCATATATTTT
d_gene: TRBD1; j_gene: TRBJ1-5; v_gene: TRBV2; abundance: NA; CDR3aa: CASSVGRGVSSNQPQHF; CDR3nt: TGTGCCAGCAGTGTGGGCAGGGGGGTCTCTAGCAATCAGCCCCAGCATTTT
d_gene: NA; j_gene: TRBJ1-5; v_gene: TRBV7-9; abundance: NA; CDR3aa: CASSRQDSNQPQHF; CDR3nt: TGTGCCAGCAGCCGACAGGATAGCAATCAGCCCCAGCATTTT
d_gene: TRBD1; j_gene: TRBJ1-2; v_gene: TRBV28; abundance: NA; CDR3aa: CASSLDRVAWGYTF; CDR3nt: TGTGCCAGCAGTTTAGACAGGGTAGCCTGGGGCTACACCTTC
d_gene: NA; j_gene: TRBJ2-7; v_gene: TRBV18; abundance: NA; CDR3aa: CASSPAQGHYEQYF; CDR3nt: TGTGCCAGCTCACCCGCGCAGGGGCACTACGAGCAGTACTTC
d_gene: NA; j_gene: TRBJ1-2; v_gene: TRBV6-1; abundance: NA; CDR3aa: CASSAGTLITYGYTF; CDR3nt: TGTGCCAGCAGTGCCGGGACCCTCATCACCTATGGCTACACCTTC
d_gene: NA; j_gene: TRBJ2-2; v_gene: TRBV4-3; abundance: NA; CDR3aa: CASSLGTGNTGELFF; CDR3nt: TGCGCCAGCAGCCTCGGGACGGGGAACACCGGGGAGCTGTTTTTT
d_gene: NA; j_gene: TRBJ1-3; v_gene: TRBV6-1; abundance: NA; CDR3aa: CASSSPRGGKNTIYF; CDR3nt: TGTGCCAGCAGCTCCCCCAGGGGCGGCAAGAACACCATATATTTT
d_gene: NA; j_gene: TRBJ2-5; v_gene: TRBV7-2; abundance: NA; CDR3aa: CASSLDYRARSSETQYF; CDR3nt: TGTGCCAGCAGCTTAGATTACAGGGCACGGAGTTCAGAGACCCAGTACTTC
d_gene: NA; j_gene: TRBJ2-2; v_gene: TRBV15; abundance: NA; CDR3aa: CATSRERPGELFF; CDR3nt: TGTGCCACCAGCAGAGAGCGGCCCGGGGAGCTGTTTTTT
d_gene: NA; j_gene: TRBJ1-3; v_gene: TRBV13; abundance: once; CDR3aa: CASSLVGNTIYF; CDR3nt: TGTGCCAGCAGCTTAGTGGGAAACACCATATATTTT
d_gene: NA; j_gene: TRBJ1-3; v_gene: TRBV18; abundance: once; CDR3aa: CASSPPVGRASGNTIYF; CDR3nt: TGTGCCAGCTCACCACCAGTCGGGCGGGCCTCTGGAAACACCATATATTTT